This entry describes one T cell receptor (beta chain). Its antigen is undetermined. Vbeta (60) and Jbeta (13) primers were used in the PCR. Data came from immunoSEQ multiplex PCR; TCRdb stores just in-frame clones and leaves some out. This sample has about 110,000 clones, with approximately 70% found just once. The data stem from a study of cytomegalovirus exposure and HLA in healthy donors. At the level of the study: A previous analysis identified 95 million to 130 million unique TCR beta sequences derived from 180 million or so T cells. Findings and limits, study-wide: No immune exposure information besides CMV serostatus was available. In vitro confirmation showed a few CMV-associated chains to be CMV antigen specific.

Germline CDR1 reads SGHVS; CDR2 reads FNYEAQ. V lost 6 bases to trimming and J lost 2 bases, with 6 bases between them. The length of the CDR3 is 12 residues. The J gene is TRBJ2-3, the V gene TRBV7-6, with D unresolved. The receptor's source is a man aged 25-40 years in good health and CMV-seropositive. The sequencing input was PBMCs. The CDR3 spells CASRSTTDTQYF. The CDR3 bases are TGTGCCAGCAGGAGCACCACAGATACGCAGTATTTT. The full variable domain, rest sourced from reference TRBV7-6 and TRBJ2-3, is GAGVSQSPRYKVTKRGQDVALRCDPISGHVSLYWYRQALGQGPEFLTYFNYEAQQDKSGLPNDRFSAERPEGSISTLTIQRTEQRDSAMYRCASRSTTDTQYFGPGTRLTVL.